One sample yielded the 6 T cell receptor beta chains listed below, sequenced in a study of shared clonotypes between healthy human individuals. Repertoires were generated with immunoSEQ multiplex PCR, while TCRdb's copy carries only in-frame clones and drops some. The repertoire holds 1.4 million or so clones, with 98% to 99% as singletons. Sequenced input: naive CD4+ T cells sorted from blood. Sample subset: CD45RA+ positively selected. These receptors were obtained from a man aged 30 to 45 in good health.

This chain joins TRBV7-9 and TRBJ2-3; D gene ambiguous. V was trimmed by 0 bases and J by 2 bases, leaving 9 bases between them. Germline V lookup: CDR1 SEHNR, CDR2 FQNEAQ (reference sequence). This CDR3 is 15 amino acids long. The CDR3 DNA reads TGTGCCAGCAGCTTAGCGTTGCGGAACACAGATACGCAGTATTTT. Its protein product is CASSLALRNTDTQYF.

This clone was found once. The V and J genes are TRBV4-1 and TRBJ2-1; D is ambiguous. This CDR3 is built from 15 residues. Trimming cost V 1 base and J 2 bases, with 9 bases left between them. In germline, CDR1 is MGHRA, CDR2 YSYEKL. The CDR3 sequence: CASSQVPNTYNEQFF. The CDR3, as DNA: TGCGCCAGCAGCCAAGTCCCTAACACCTACAATGAGCAGTTCTTC.

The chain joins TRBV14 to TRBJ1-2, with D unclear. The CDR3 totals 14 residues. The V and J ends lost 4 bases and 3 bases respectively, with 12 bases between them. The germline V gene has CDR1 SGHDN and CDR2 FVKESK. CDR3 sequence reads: CASSLQMGDYGYTF. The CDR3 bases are TGTGCCAGCAGCCTTCAGATGGGCGACTATGGCTACACCTTC.

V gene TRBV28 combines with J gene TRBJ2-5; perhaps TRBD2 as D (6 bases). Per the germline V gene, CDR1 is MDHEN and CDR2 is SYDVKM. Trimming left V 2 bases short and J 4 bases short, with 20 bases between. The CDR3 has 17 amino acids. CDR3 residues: CASSLRTTGSIRETQYF. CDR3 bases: TGTGCCAGCAGTTTAAGGACTACGGGCTCGATCAGAGAGACCCAGTACTTC.

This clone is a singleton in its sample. DNA of the CDR3: TGTGCCAGCAGCCGGGGACAGGTGCTCACTGAAGCTTTCTTT. As protein: CASSRGQVLTEAFF. The V gene is TRBV5-6, the J gene TRBJ1-1, with 8 bases identical to TRBD1. The V gene end was trimmed by 4 bases and the J gene end by 4 bases; junction bases not matched to a gene: 6. The CDR3 is 14 amino acids. Germline CDR1 SGHDT, CDR2 YYEEEE. The full variable domain, in which reference TRBV5-6 and TRBJ1-1 provide the parts outside the CDR3, is DAGVTQSPTHLIKTRGQQVTLRCSPKSGHDTVSWYQQALGQGPQFIFQYYEEEERQRGNFPDRFSGHQFPNYSSELNVNALLLGDSALYLCASSRGQVLTEAFFGQGTRLTVV.

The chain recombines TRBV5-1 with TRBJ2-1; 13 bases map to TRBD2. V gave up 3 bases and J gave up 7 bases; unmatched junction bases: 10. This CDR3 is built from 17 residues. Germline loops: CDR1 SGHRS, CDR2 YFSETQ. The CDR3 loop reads CASSSFYGTSGANEQFF. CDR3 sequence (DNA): TGCGCCAGCAGCTCCTTTTACGGGACTAGCGGGGCGAATGAGCAGTTCTTC.